This note documents a single T cell receptor (beta chain) sequence. This sample was taken from a study of blood T cell repertoires in COVID-19. Study-wide context: Samples came from the United States, Italy and Spain, spanning acute and convalescent COVID-19. T cells, B-cell-depleted T cells, or PBMCs provided the cDNA or gDNA that served as material.

Authors' data handling: Amplified reference gene primers provided the basis for estimating nucleated cell counts. Using immunoSEQ multiplex PCR, the repertoire was profiled, and TCRdb retains in-frame clones only, with some absent. V and J calls and clone size are given by that table; D and trimming were obtained from the DNA. This sample has around 120,000 clones, with approximately 79% found just once. The CDR3 spans 14 residues. CDR1 SQVTM and CDR2 ANQGSEA come from the germline V gene. The V end lost 1 base, the J end lost 5 bases, and 13 bases lay between the germline ends. The V call is TRBV29-1, the J call TRBJ2-3, with TRBD2 as a possible D gene (6 bases). The sample was peripheral blood. This receptor was identified in a man aged 50 or older with acute or convalescent COVID-19. CDR3 protein: CSVEGGGEEDTQYF. Here the CDR3 DNA reads TGCAGCGTTGAAGGCGGAGGGGAAGAAGATACGCAGTATTTT.